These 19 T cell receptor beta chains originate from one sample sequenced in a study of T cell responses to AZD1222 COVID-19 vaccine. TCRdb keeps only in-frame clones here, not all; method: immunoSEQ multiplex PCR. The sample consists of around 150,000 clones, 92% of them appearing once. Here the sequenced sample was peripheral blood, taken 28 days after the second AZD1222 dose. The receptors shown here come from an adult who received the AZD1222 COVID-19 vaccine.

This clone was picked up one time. CDR3 sequence reads: CASSFQSAYGYTF. The CDR3 DNA is TGTGCCAGCAGTTTCCAGTCGGCATATGGCTACACCTTC. The chain has TRBV28 and TRBJ1-2; the D is unclear. Germline lookup yields CDR1 MDHEN and CDR2 SYDVKM. This CDR3 has 13 residues. V was cut by 3 bases and J by 5 bases, with 10 bases left in between.

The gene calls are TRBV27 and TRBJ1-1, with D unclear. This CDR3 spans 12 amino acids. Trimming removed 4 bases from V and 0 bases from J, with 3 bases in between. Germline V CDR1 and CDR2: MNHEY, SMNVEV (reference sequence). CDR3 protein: CASSSMNTEAFF. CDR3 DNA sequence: TGTGCCAGCAGTTCTATGAACACTGAAGCTTTCTTT.

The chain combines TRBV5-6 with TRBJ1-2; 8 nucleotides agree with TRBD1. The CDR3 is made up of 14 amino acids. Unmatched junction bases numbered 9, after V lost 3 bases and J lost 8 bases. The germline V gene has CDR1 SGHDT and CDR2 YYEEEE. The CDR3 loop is CASSSTGGSDGYTF. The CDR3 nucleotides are TGTGCCAGCAGCTCCACAGGGGGATCGGACGGCTACACCTTC. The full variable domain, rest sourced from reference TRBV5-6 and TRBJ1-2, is DAGVTQSPTHLIKTRGQQVTLRCSPKSGHDTVSWYQQALGQGPQFIFQYYEEEERQRGNFPDRFSGHQFPNYSSELNVNALLLGDSALYLCASSSTGGSDGYTFGSGTRLTVV.

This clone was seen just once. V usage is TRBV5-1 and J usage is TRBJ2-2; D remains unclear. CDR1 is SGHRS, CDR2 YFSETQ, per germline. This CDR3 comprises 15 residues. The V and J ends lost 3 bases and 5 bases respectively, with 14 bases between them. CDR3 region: CASSYISDPTGELFF. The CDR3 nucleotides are TGCGCCAGCAGCTACATCTCTGACCCGACCGGGGAGCTGTTTTTT.

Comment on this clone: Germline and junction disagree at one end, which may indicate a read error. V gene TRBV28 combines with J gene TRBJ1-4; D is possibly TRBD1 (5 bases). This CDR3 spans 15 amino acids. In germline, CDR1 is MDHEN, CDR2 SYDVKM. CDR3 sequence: CASSTLGRSKEKLFF. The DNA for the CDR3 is TGTGCCAGCAGTACCCTGGGGCGGTCTAAGGAAAAACTGTTTTTT.

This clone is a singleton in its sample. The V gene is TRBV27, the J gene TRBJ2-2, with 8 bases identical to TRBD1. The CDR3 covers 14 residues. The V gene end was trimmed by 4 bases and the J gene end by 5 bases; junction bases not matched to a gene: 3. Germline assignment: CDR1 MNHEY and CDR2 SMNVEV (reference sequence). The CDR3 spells CASSSRQGTGELFF. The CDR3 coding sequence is TGTGCCAGCAGTTCGAGACAGGGGACCGGGGAGCTGTTTTTT.

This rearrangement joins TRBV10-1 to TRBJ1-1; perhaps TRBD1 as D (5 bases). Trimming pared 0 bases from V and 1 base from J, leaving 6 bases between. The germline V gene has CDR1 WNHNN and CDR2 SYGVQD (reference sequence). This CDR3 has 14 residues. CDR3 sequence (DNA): TGCGCCAGCAGTGAGTCGCAGGGGAACACTGAAGCTTTCTTT. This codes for CASSESQGNTEAFF.

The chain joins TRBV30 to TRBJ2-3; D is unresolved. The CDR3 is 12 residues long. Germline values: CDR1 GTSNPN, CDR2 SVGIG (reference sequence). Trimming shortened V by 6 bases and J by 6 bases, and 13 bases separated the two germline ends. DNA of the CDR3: TGTGCCTGCTTATCGGGCGCCGATACGCAGTATTTT. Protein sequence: CACLSGADTQYF. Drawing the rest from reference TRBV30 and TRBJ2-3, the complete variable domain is SQTIHQWPATLVQPVGSPLSLECTVEGTSNPNLYWYRQAAGRGLQLLFYSVGIGQISSEVPQNLSASRPQDRQFILSSKKLLLSDSGFYLCACLSGADTQYFGPGTRLTVL.

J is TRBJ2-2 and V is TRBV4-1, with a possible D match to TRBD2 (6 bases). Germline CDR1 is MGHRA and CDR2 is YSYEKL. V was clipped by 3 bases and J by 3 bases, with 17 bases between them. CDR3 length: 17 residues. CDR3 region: CASSHFGGGVDTGELFF. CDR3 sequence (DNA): TGCGCCAGCAGCCATTTCGGGGGTGGTGTGGACACCGGGGAGCTGTTTTTT.

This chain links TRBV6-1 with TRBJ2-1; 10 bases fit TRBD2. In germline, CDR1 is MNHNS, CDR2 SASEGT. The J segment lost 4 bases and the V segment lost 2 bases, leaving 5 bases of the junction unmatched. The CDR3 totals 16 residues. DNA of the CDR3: TGTGCCAGCAGTGAACGCCTAGCGGGAGAGTACAATGAGCAGTTCTTC. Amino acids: CASSERLAGEYNEQFF.

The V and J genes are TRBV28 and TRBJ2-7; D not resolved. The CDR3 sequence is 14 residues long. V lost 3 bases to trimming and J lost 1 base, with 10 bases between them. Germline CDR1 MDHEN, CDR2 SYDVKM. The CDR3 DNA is TGTGCCAGCAGTTTTGTAGGTATATCCTACGAGCAGTACTTC. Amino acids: CASSFVGISYEQYF.

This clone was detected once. Written as DNA, the CDR3 is TGTGCCAGCAGTGAATTTCTAGCGGGGGCGGGTGGCGAGCAGTACTTC. Translating gives CASSEFLAGAGGEQYF. This chain uses TRBV25-1 with TRBJ2-7; TRBD2 aligns across 10 bases. This CDR3 comprises 16 residues. V dropped 1 base and J dropped 6; count of bases not matched to a gene: 9. The germline V gene encodes CDR1 MGHDK and CDR2 SYGVNS.

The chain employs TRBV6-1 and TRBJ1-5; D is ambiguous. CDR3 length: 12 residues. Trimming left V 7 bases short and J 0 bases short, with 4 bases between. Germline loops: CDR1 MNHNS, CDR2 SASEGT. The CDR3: CASIDSNQPQHF. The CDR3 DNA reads TGTGCCAGCATCGATAGCAATCAGCCCCAGCATTTT.

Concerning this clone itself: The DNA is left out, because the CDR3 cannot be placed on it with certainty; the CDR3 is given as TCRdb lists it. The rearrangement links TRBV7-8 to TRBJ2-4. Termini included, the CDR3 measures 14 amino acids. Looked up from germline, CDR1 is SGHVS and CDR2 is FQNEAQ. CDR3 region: CASSILETANIQYF.

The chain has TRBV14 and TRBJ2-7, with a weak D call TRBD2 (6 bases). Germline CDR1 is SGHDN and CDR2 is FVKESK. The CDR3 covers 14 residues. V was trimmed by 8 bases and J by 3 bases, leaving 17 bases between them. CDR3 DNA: TGTGCCAGCCGGGGGTCCGGGGAGAGCTACGAGCAGTACTTC. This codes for CASRGSGESYEQYF.

CDR3 region: CSVAGTRTYNEQFF. In DNA, the CDR3 is TGCAGCGTAGCCGGGACTAGGACCTACAATGAGCAGTTCTTC. This chain uses TRBV29-1 with TRBJ2-1; 8 bases fit TRBD2. CDR3 size: 14 residues. V lost 6 bases and J lost 2; bases outside the gene matches: 6. Germline V CDR1 and CDR2: SQVTM, ANQGSEA.

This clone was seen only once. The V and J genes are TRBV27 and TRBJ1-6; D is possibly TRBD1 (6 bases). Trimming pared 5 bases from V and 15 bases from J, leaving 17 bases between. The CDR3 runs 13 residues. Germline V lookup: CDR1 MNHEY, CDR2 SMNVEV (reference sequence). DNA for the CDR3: TGTGCCAGCAGTATACGGACAGAGGCGAGCCTCCACTTT. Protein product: CASSIRTEASLHF.

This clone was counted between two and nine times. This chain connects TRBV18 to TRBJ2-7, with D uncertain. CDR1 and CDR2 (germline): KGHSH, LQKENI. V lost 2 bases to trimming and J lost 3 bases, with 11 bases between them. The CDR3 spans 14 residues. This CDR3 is CASSPASEVYEQYF. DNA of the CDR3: TGTGCCAGCTCACCAGCATCCGAAGTCTACGAGCAGTACTTC.

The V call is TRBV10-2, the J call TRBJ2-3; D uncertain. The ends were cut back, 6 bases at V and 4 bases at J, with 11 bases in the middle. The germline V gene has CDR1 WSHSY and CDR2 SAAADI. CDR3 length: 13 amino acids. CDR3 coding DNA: TGCGCCAGCAGGATAAGTAGGGCAGATACGCAGTATTTT. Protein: CASRISRADTQYF.